The entry below gives a single TCR beta chain sequence along with its context. Its antigen is still unknown. V lost 5 bases, J lost 5 bases, and 13 bases stayed unmatched. Germline V gives CDR1 SEHNR, CDR2 FQNEAQ (reference sequence). This CDR3 is built from 17 residues. The record originates from a study of shared clonotypes between healthy human individuals. Background on the study: Donors had three CD4 naive, three CD4 memory, two CD8 naive and one CD8 memory plate apiece.

Every subset had its genomic DNA shared out evenly among several immunoSEQ plates. The assay was immunoSEQ multiplex PCR, and TCRdb's table has in-frame clones only and misses some. The sample includes 300,000 or so clones, about 74% of them seen just once. Study-wide points: Among the subsets, naive ones generally showed larger estimated richness than memory ones. Only a few donors were included, so the genetic and exposure-history diversity represented was limited.

Sequencing input: memory CD4+ T cells sorted from blood. The subset here: CD45RA-negative fraction. This receptor was obtained from a man aged 25 to 40 in good health. The chain recombines TRBV7-9 with TRBJ2-2; 8 bases fit TRBD2. The CDR3 DNA sequence: TGTGCCAGCAGCGACCTCAGGGCTAGCGGGCCAACCGGGGAGCTGTTTTTT. Translated, it gives CASSDLRASGPTGELFF.